A selection of T cell receptor beta chains follows, all from one sample in a study of T cells after yellow fever vaccination. TCRdb called the 5' RACE reads again in MiXCR, with one record for every CDR3 protein. This sample has 200,000 to 300,000 distinct CDR3 sequences, with over 10% found just once. Here the sequenced sample was CD4+ T cells sorted from PBMCs, taken 45 days after the yellow fever booster vaccination. These receptors came from a man aged 25-45 years who received the YFV17D yellow fever vaccine. Both conserved end residues are part of each CDR3. The D gene is left open where the match is weak.

>TRBJ2-7|NA|TRBV7-2
CASSPGGTPSYEQYF
>TRBJ2-1|TRBD2|TRBV20-1
CSATTSGRANEQFF
>TRBJ1-4|NA|TRBV10-2
CATSTDFINEKLFF
>TRBJ2-7|NA|TRBV10-3
CAISEGGPAYEQYF
>TRBJ2-2|NA|TRBV7-6
CASSLGQRTGELFF
>TRBJ1-2|NA|TRBV24-1
CATSPNYGYTF
>TRBJ1-5|NA|TRBV7-2
CASSLVAGENQPQHF
>TRBJ1-1|TRBD1|TRBV12-3/TRBV12-4
CASSPGGGGTEAFF
>TRBJ1-1|TRBD1|TRBV3-1
CASSMGQRAEAFF
>TRBJ2-5|NA|TRBV5-1
CASSLGDLGSQETQYF
>TRBJ2-7|NA|TRBV11-2
CASSSNVGPSYEQYF
>TRBJ1-3|TRBD1|TRBV19
CATGQSSSGNTIYF
>TRBJ1-2|TRBD1|TRBV15
CATSRDRQGRAYTF
>TRBJ1-1|NA|TRBV6-5
CASITGRSAMNTEAFF
>TRBJ2-5|NA|TRBV9
CASSVSQLETQYF
>TRBJ2-7|NA|TRBV12-3/TRBV12-4
CASSPGSGQYF
>TRBJ2-5|NA|TRBV6-1
CASSGLAPNGTQYF
>TRBJ2-7|TRBD1|TRBV10-1
CASSDGTATYEQYF
>TRBJ2-2|NA|TRBV5-1
CASSLLQETTRELFF
>TRBJ1-1|NA|TRBV7-9
CASSLEGSSPAFF
>TRBJ2-3|NA|TRBV21-1
CASIHSTDTQYF
>TRBJ1-2|NA|TRBV12-3/TRBV12-4
CASSKGTGYGYTF
>TRBJ2-4|NA|TRBV18
CASSPYGAGDIQYF
>TRBJ2-7|NA|TRBV12-3/TRBV12-4
CASSLVRYEQYF
>TRBJ2-3|NA|TRBV4-2
CASSQEASARLTDTQYF
>TRBJ2-7|NA|TRBV20-1
CSASGRDYEQYF
>TRBJ2-1|NA|TRBV14
CASSNKVYNEQFF